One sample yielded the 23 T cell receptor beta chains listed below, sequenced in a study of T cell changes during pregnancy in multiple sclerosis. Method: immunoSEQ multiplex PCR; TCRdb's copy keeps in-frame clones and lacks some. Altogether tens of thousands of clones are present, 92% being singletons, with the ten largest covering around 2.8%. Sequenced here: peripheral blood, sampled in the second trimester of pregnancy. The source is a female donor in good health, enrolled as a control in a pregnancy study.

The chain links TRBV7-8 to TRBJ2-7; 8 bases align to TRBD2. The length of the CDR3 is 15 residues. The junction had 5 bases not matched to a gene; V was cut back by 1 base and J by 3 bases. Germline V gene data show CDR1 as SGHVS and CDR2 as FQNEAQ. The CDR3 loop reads CASSLVLAEYYEQYF. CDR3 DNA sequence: TGTGCCAGCAGCTTAGTACTAGCGGAATACTACGAGCAGTACTTC.

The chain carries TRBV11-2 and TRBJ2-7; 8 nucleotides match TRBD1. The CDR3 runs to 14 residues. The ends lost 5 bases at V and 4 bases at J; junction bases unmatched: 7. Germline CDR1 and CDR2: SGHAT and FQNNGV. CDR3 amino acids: CASSPGQGAYEQYF. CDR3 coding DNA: TGTGCCAGCAGCCCCGGGCAGGGGGCTTACGAGCAGTACTTC.

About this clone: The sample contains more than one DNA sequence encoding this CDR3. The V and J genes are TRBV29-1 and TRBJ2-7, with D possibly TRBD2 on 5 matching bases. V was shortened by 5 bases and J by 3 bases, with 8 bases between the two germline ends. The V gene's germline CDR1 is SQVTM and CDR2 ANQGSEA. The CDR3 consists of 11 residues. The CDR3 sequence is CSVQRDYEQYF. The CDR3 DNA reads TGCAGCGTTCAGAGGGACTACGAGCAGTACTTC.

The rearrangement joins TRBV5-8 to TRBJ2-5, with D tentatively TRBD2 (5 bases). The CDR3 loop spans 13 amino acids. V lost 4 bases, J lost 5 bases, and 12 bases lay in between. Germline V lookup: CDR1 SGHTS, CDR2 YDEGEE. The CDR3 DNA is TGTGCCAGCAGCGGACTTAGCTGGGAGACCCAGTACTTC. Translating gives CASSGLSWETQYF.

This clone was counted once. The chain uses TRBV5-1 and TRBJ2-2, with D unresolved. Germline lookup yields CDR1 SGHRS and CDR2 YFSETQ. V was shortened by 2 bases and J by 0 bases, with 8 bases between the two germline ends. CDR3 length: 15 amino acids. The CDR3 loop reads CASSFTVANTGELFF. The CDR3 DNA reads TGCGCCAGCAGCTTCACGGTCGCGAACACCGGGGAGCTGTTTTTT.

The CDR3 loop is CASSSTSGSIYEQYF. The DNA for the CDR3 is TGTGCCAGCAGCTCGACTAGCGGGAGTATTTACGAGCAGTACTTC. This chain connects TRBV27 to TRBJ2-7; 12 nucleotides agree with TRBD2. Germline V lookup: CDR1 MNHEY, CDR2 SMNVEV (reference sequence). The V and J ends lost 6 bases and 4 bases, in that order; junction bases with no gene match: 7. The CDR3 covers 15 residues.

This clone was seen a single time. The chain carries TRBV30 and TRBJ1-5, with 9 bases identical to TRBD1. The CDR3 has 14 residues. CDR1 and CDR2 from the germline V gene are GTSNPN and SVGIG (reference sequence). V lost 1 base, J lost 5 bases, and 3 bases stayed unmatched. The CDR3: CAWSADRGYQPQHF. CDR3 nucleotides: TGTGCCTGGAGTGCCGACAGGGGGTATCAGCCCCAGCATTTT.

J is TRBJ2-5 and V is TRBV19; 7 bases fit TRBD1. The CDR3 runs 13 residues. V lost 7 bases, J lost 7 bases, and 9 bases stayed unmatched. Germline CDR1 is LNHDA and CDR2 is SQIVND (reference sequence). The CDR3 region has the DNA TGTGCCAGTACAGGGCAGGGGGATAGGACCCAGTACTTC. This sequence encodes CASTGQGDRTQYF.

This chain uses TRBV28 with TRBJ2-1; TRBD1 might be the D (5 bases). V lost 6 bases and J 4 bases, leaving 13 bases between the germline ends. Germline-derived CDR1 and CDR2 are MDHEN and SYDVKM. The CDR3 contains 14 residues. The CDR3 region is CASSVRQNYNEQFF. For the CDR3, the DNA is TGTGCCAGCAGCGTCCGACAGAATTACAATGAGCAGTTCTTC.

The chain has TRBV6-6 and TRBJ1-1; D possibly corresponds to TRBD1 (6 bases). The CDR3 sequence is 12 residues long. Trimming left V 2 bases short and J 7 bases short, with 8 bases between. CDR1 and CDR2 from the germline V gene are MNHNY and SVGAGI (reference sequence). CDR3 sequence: CASSYKDSEAFF. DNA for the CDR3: TGTGCCAGCAGTTACAAGGACAGTGAAGCTTTCTTT.

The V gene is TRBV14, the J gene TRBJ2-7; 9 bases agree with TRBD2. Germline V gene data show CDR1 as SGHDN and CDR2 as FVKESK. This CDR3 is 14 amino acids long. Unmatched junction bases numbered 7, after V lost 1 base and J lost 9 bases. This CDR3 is CASSQGGGADVQYF. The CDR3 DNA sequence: TGTGCCAGCAGCCAAGGCGGGGGGGCCGATGTGCAGTACTTC.

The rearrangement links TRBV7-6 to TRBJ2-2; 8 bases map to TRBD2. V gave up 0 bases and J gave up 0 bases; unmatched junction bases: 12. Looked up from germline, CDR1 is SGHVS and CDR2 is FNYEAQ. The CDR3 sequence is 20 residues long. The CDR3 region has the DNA TGTGCCAGCAGCTTAGCCCGGGCAAGGGTAGCGGGACCGAACACCGGGGAGCTGTTTTTT. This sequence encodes CASSLARARVAGPNTGELFF. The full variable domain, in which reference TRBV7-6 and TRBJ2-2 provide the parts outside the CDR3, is GAGVSQSPRYKVTKRGQDVALRCDPISGHVSLYWYRQALGQGPEFLTYFNYEAQQDKSGLPNDRFSAERPEGSISTLTIQRTEQRDSAMYRCASSLARARVAGPNTGELFFGEGSRLTVL.

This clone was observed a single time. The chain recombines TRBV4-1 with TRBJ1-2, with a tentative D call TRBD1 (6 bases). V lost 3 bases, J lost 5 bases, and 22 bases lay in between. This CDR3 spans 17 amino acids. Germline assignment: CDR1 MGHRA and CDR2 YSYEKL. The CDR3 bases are TGCGCCAGCAGCCATCCCATCCGGGGGCGGGGGAGATATGGCTACACCTTC. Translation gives CASSHPIRGRGRYGYTF.

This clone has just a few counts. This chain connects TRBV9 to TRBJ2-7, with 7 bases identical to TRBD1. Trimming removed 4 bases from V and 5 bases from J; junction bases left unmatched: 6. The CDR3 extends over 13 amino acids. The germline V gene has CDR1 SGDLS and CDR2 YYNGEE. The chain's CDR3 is CASSSDRDDEQYF. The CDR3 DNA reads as TGTGCCAGCAGCAGTGACAGGGATGACGAGCAGTACTTC.

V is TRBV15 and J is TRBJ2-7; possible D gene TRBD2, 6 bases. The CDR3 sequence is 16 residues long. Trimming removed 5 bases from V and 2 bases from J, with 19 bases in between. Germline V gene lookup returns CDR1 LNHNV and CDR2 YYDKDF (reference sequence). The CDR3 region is CATSAPGGSSAYEQYF. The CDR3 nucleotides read TGTGCCACCAGCGCCCCCGGGGGTTCCTCGGCCTACGAGCAGTACTTC. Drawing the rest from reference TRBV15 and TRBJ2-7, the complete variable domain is DAMVIQNPRYQVTQFGKPVTLSCSQTLNHNVMYWYQQKSSQAPKLLFHYYDKDFNNEADTPDNFQSRRPNTSFCFLDIRSPGLGDTAMYLCATSAPGGSSAYEQYFGPGTRLTVT.

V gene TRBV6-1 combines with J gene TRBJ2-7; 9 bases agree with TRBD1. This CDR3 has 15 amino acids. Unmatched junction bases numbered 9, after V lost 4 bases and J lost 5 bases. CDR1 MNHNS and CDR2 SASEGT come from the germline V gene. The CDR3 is CASSGRDRASDEQYF. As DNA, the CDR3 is TGTGCCAGCAGTGGGCGGGACAGGGCTTCCGACGAGCAGTACTTC.

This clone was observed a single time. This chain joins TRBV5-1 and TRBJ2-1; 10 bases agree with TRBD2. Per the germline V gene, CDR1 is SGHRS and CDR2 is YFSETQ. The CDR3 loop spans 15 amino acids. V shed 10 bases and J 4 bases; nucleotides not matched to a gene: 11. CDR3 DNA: TGCGCCGCCAAGGAAGGGACTAGCGATTACAATGAGCAGTTCTTC. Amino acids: CAAKEGTSDYNEQFF.

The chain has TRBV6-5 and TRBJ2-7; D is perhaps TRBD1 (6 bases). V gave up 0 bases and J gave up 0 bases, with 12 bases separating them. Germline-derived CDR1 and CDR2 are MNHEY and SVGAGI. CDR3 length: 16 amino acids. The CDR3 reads CASSYSPTGASYEQYF. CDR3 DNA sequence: TGTGCCAGCAGTTACTCACCGACAGGCGCCTCCTACGAGCAGTACTTC.

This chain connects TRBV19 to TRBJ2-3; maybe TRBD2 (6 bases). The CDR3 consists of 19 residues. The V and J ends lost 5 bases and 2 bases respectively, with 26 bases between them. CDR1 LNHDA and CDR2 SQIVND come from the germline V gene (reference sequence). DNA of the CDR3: TGTGCCAGTAGTCCAAACTCCCGGGACTCACGCTCCTACACAGATACGCAGTATTTT. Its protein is CASSPNSRDSRSYTDTQYF.

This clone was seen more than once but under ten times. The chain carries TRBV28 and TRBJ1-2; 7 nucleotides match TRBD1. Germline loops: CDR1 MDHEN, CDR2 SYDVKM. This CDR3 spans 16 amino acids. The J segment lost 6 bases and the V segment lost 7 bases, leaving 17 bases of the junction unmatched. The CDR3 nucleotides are TGTGCCAGCAATACACCTCGGGCAGGGGGGTTGGATGGCTACACCTTC. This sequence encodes CASNTPRAGGLDGYTF.

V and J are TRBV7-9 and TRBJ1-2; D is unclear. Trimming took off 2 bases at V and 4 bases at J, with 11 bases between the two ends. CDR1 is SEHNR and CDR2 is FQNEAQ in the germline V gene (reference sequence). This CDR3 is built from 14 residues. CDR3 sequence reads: CASSLSHLFYGYTF. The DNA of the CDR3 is TGTGCCAGCAGCTTAAGCCATCTGTTCTATGGCTACACCTTC.

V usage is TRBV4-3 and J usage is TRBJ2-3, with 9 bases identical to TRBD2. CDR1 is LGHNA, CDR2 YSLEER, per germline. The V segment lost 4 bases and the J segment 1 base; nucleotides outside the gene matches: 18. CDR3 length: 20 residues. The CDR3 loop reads CASSREGGRAINDGTDTQYF. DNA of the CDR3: TGCGCCAGCAGCCGGGAGGGCGGGAGGGCGATTAACGATGGCACAGATACGCAGTATTTT.

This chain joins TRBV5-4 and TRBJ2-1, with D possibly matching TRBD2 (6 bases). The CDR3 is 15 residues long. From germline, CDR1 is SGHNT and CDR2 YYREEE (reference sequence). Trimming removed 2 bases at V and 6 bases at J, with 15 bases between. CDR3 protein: CASSFFLGGFNEQFF. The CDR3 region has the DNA TGTGCCAGCAGCTTCTTCCTGGGGGGTTTCAATGAGCAGTTCTTC.